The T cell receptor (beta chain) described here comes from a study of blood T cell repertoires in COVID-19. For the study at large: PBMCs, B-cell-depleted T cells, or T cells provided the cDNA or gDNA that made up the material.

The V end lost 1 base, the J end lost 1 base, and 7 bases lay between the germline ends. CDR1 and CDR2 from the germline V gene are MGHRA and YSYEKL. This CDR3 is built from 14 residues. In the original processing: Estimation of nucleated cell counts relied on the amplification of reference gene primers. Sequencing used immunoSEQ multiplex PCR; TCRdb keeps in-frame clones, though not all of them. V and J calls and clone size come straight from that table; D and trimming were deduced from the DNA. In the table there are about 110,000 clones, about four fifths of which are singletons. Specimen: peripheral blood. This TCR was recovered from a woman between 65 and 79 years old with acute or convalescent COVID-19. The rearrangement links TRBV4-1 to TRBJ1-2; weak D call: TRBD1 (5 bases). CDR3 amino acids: CASSQATVNYGYTF. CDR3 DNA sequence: TGCGCCAGCAGCCAAGCGACAGTTAACTATGGCTACACCTTC.